Listed below are T cell receptor beta chains from one sample, sequenced in a study of beta chain features in type 1 diabetes. Some clones are missing from TCRdb's copy, which holds only in-frame ones; the method was immunoSEQ multiplex PCR. The table includes approximately 29,000 clones, 65% detected once. Sequencing was carried out using Tregs from blood. The receptor source for this set is a woman between 25 and 40 years old with type 1 diabetes. CDR3s include the opening cysteine and the closing phenylalanine or tryptophan. The D gene is left open where the match is weak. Clone sizes are given selectively: once, few, many, or a class where the clone is expanded.

CDR3nt,CDR3aa,abundance,d_gene,v_gene,j_gene
TGTGCCAGCAGCTCTCCCCAAGGACTAGCGACGGGGGAGCTGTTTTTT,CASSSPQGLATGELFF,NA,TRBD2,TRBV11-2,TRBJ2-2
TGTGCCAGCAGCTTAGGCGGGGCCTTCACAGATACGCAGTATTTT,CASSLGGAFTDTQYF,NA,NA,TRBV7-2,TRBJ2-3
TGTGCTAGCAGCCCGACACGGGGAGAGACCCAGTACTTC,CASSPTRGETQYF,NA,NA,TRBV7-7,TRBJ2-5
TGTGCCAGCTCCATGGGTGGCAGGGGGGACACTGAAGCTTTCTTT,CASSMGGRGDTEAFF,NA,TRBD1,TRBV2,TRBJ1-1
TGTGCCAGCAGTTTAGACAGGGGGCACAATCAGCCCCAGCATTTT,CASSLDRGHNQPQHF,NA,TRBD1,TRBV28,TRBJ1-5
TGTGCCAGCAGCCTAATTCTAGCGAACGAGCAGTACTTC,CASSLILANEQYF,few,NA,TRBV7-2,TRBJ2-7
TGTGCCAGCAGCTTCACGGCCTGGGGCACAGTTGAAAAACTGTTTTTT,CASSFTAWGTVEKLFF,NA,NA,TRBV11-2,TRBJ1-4
TGTGCCAGCGGCTTACTACCAACTAACTATGGCTACACCTTC,CASGLLPTNYGYTF,NA,NA,TRBV7-3,TRBJ1-2
TGTGCCAGTAGTATAAGTAGCGGGAACTTCAATGAGCAGTTCTTC,CASSISSGNFNEQFF,once,TRBD2,TRBV19,TRBJ2-1
TGTGCCAGCAGTTTGAGGGCAGGTGGAAACACCATATATTTT,CASSLRAGGNTIYF,NA,NA,TRBV28,TRBJ1-3
TGTGCCAGCTCACCACCAGGACTAGCGGGAGGGCGTACCAAAAACATTCAGTACTTC,CASSPPGLAGGRTKNIQYF,NA,TRBD2,TRBV18,TRBJ2-4
TGCGCCAGCATTGAGGGGGAAAGCACTGAAGCTTTCTTT,CASIEGESTEAFF,NA,NA,TRBV5-1,TRBJ1-1
TGTGCCAGCGGGACTAGCGGAAAGGGGGAGACCCAGTACTTC,CASGTSGKGETQYF,NA,TRBD2,TRBV5-6,TRBJ2-5
TGTGCCAGCAGTGGCAGGGATGGTCCCTTGAACACTGAAGCTTTCTTT,CASSGRDGPLNTEAFF,NA,NA,TRBV25-1,TRBJ1-1
TGTGCCAGCAGCTACCGGGACTCTGGCTACACCTTC,CASSYRDSGYTF,few,NA,TRBV5-5,TRBJ1-2
TGCGCCAGCAGCTTGGGGGCAGGGGCGGACTATGGCTACACCTTC,CASSLGAGADYGYTF,NA,NA,TRBV5-1,TRBJ1-2
TGCGCCAGCAGTGCGGGGATGGGTGGCATTCAGTACTTC,CASSAGMGGIQYF,NA,NA,TRBV10-1,TRBJ2-4
TGTGCCAGCAGCTTAAGATTCAGGGGCGGGGAAAAACTGTTTTTT,CASSLRFRGGEKLFF,NA,NA,TRBV7-9,TRBJ1-4
TGTGCCAGCAGTGTGGCGGGCAAAAACATTCAGTACTTC,CASSVAGKNIQYF,NA,NA,TRBV25-1,TRBJ2-4
TGTGCCAGCAGCTTGTTTCTACCTACAGGGGCCTATGGCTACACCTTC,CASSLFLPTGAYGYTF,few,TRBD1,TRBV5-4,TRBJ1-2
TGTGCCAGCAGCACCGGGACAGGGATCTACGAGCAGTACTTC,CASSTGTGIYEQYF,few,TRBD1,TRBV7-9,TRBJ2-7
TGCGCCAGCAGTGAGTCGGGGGGCTCCTACGAGCAGTACTTC,CASSESGGSYEQYF,NA,NA,TRBV10-2,TRBJ2-7
TGTGCCAGCAGCCTTCTCAGGAACACTGAAGCTTTCTTT,CASSLLRNTEAFF,few,NA,TRBV14,TRBJ1-1
TGCAGTGCGGACAATTCCTACGAGCAGTACTTC,CSADNSYEQYF,few,NA,TRBV20-1,TRBJ2-7
TGTGCCAGCAGCTTGACAGGGGCTAATGAAAAACTGTTTTTT,CASSLTGANEKLFF,few,TRBD1,TRBV7-9,TRBJ1-4
TGCGCCAGCAGTGATACACTAGCGGGAGGGCCGGGTGAGCAGTTCTTC,CASSDTLAGGPGEQFF,NA,TRBD2,TRBV10-2,TRBJ2-1
TGTGCCAGCAGTTCTGGCCGCAACCACTATGGCTACACCTTC,CASSSGRNHYGYTF,NA,NA,TRBV27,TRBJ1-2
TGTGCCTGGAACCTACTAGCGGGAGGCCCTGCGAGTTTT,CAWNLLAGGPASF,NA,TRBD2,TRBV30,TRBJ2-2
TGTGCCAGCAGCTTAGCGGGCAGTAGCACCGGGGAGCTGTTTTTT,CASSLAGSSTGELFF,NA,NA,TRBV7-3,TRBJ2-2
TGCGCCAGCAGCTTGGTGACTGATTTTCAAGAGACCCAGTACTTC,CASSLVTDFQETQYF,NA,NA,TRBV5-1,TRBJ2-5
TGCGCCAGCAGAACCAGGGGAGAGACCCAGTACTTC,CASRTRGETQYF,NA,NA,TRBV10-2,TRBJ2-5
TGTGCCAGCAGCCAGGCGGGAGGGCCTATCGGGGAGCTGTTTTTT,CASSQAGGPIGELFF,NA,TRBD2,TRBV14,TRBJ2-2
TGTGCCTGGAGTGCCTCCCGTATGGCCCTCTATGGCTACACCTTC,CAWSASRMALYGYTF,NA,NA,TRBV30,TRBJ1-2
TGTGCCAGCAGCTTACAATACATGAGGACTAATGAAAAACTGTTTTTT,CASSLQYMRTNEKLFF,NA,NA,TRBV7-9,TRBJ1-4
TGTGCCAGCAGCTTGGGCGTTCCTAGCACAGATACGCAGTATTTT,CASSLGVPSTDTQYF,few,NA,TRBV5-6,TRBJ2-3
TGTGCCAGTAGTTTATCCCCCGGCGGGAGTCCGGACAATGAGCAGTTCTTC,CASSLSPGGSPDNEQFF,NA,TRBD2,TRBV19,TRBJ2-1
TGCGCCAGCAGCTTAAGGGGGCAGCAGAACTCTGGAAACACCATATATTTT,CASSLRGQQNSGNTIYF,NA,TRBD1,TRBV5-1,TRBJ1-3
TGTGCCACAGGGGCCCCACACGATACGCAGTATTTT,CATGAPHDTQYF,NA,NA,TRBV6-1,TRBJ2-3
TGTGCCAGCGACGTGAGGGGTGGAGGGGAGCCTGAAGCTTTCTTT,CASDVRGGGEPEAFF,few,NA,TRBV7-9,TRBJ1-1
TGTGCCATCAGTGAGTCGGCTAGCGGGAGGGGGCTGTTCTTC,CAISESASGRGLFF,NA,TRBD2,TRBV10-3,TRBJ2-1
TGTGCCAGCTCACCACCGGGACAGAATAATTCACCCCTCCACTTT,CASSPPGQNNSPLHF,once,TRBD1,TRBV18,TRBJ1-6